Below, one T cell receptor (beta chain) is given with its context. The data stem from a study of response to subunit inactivated influenza vaccine. TCRdb re-called the RT-PCR reads with MiXCR, one entry per CDR3 protein. The data show approximately 500,000 distinct CDR3 sequences, less than 15% seen once. Germline CDR1 and CDR2: SGHDN and FVKESK. The CDR3 runs to 16 residues. V gave up 0 bases and J gave up 6 bases; unmatched junction bases: 9. Here the sequenced sample was PBMCs from blood, taken approximately 12 days after vaccination. This clonotype was sampled from a man aged 45 to 65 who received an inactivated influenza vaccine. This chain uses TRBV14 with TRBJ2-7, with 9 bases aligning to TRBD2. The CDR3: CASSQDHIGTSIEQYF. The CDR3 coding sequence is TGTGCCAGCAGCCAAGATCACATTGGGACTAGCATCGAGCAGTACTTC. Complete variable domain (other parts from reference TRBV14 and TRBJ2-7): EAGVTQFPSHSVIEKGQTVTLRCDPISGHDNLYWYRRVMGKEIKFLLHFVKESKQDESGMPNNRFLAERTGGTYSTLKVQPAELEDSGVYFCASSQDHIGTSIEQYFGPGTRLTVT.